The 8 T cell receptor beta chains presented below share a single source sample, sequenced in a study of blood T cell repertoires in COVID-19. Sequencing used immunoSEQ multiplex PCR; TCRdb keeps in-frame clones, though not all of them. The sample contains 310,000 or so clones, roughly 90% of which appear only once. The sequencing input was PBMCs or T cells enriched from blood (not recorded which). These receptors all stem from a woman in her late teens or twenties who had recovered from COVID-19.

The chain recombines TRBV28 with TRBJ2-7, with 10 bases matching TRBD2. The CDR3 is 15 residues long. Trimming cost V 7 bases and J 2 bases; bases outside gene matches: 8. Germline loops: CDR1 MDHEN, CDR2 SYDVKM. DNA for the CDR3: TGTGCCAGCAACGGACCTAGCGGGGGAACCTACGAGCAGTACTTC. It specifies CASNGPSGGTYEQYF.

The chain has TRBV25-1 and TRBJ2-1; D may be TRBD1 (5 bases). Trimming removed 8 bases from V and 4 bases from J, with 6 bases in between. Germline values: CDR1 MGHDK, CDR2 SYGVNS. The length of the CDR3 is 11 residues. CDR3 protein: CASGAYNEQFF. Here the CDR3 DNA reads TGTGCCAGCGGGGCTTACAATGAGCAGTTCTTC.

J is TRBJ1-6 and V is TRBV3-1 (or the pseudogene TRBV3-2); the D is unclear. The CDR3 is 16 residues long. The V end lost 3 bases, the J end lost 7 bases, and 16 bases lay between the germline ends. CDR1 and CDR2 from the germline V gene are LGHDT and YNNKEL (reference sequence). CDR3 protein: CASSHRGNGLNSPLHF. CDR3 coding DNA: TGTGCCAGCAGCCACAGAGGTAACGGACTAAATTCACCCCTCCACTTT.

CDR3 protein: CASSPRRGEQYF. CDR3 coding DNA: TGTGCCAGCAGCCCAAGGCGGGGAGAGCAGTACTTC. The V and J genes are TRBV6-4 and TRBJ2-7, with D tentatively TRBD2 (6 bases). Germline V gene sequence: CDR1 MRHNA, CDR2 SNTAGT. The CDR3 length is 12 residues. Trimming stripped 6 bases from V and 7 bases from J, with 13 bases between.

CDR3 loop: CASSLTSGGVKTQYF. CDR3 nucleotide sequence: TGTGCCAGCAGCCTGACTAGCGGGGGGGTGAAGACCCAGTACTTC. The chain carries TRBV27 and TRBJ2-5; 14 nucleotides line up with TRBD2. From germline, CDR1 is MNHEY and CDR2 SMNVEV (reference sequence). This CDR3 comprises 15 residues. Unmatched junction bases numbered 6, after V lost 6 bases and J lost 6 bases.

CDR3 sequence reads: CAIRSTSGSYNEQFF. CDR3 DNA sequence: TGTGCCATCAGGAGCACTAGCGGGTCCTACAATGAGCAGTTCTTC. V gene TRBV10-3 combines with J gene TRBJ2-1, with 9 bases fitting TRBD2. The CDR3 is 15 amino acids. Germline CDR1 reads ENHRY; CDR2 reads SYGVKD. The V segment lost 6 bases and the J segment 1 base; nucleotides outside the gene matches: 4.

The V gene is TRBV6-1, the J gene TRBJ2-7; 8 nucleotides match TRBD1. This CDR3 is 15 amino acids long. The V and J ends lost 2 bases and 2 bases, in that order; junction bases with no gene match: 5. Germline values: CDR1 MNHNS, CDR2 SASEGT. The CDR3 here is CASSEPRQGTYEQYF. CDR3 bases: TGTGCCAGCAGTGAACCCAGACAGGGGACCTACGAGCAGTACTTC.

The V and J genes are TRBV5-1 and TRBJ1-1; 7 bases line up with TRBD1. The V gene's germline CDR1 is SGHRS and CDR2 YFSETQ. This CDR3 region has 13 residues. The junction had 2 bases not matched to a gene; V was cut back by 2 bases and J by 4 bases. CDR3 sequence reads: CASSFKGATEAFF. The CDR3, as DNA: TGCGCCAGCAGCTTCAAGGGGGCCACTGAAGCTTTCTTT.